This entry concerns a single T cell receptor beta chain. This clonotype has ten or more counts. There is no known antigen for this receptor. Qualities for individual bases were not recorded, and no much larger clone is one base off. These data belong to a study of response to subunit inactivated influenza vaccine (dated by TCRdb to between 2018 and 2020). Background on the whole study: To follow how T cells responded to a trivalent subunit inactivated influenza vaccine, the researchers relied on deep quantitative profiling of the T cell receptor repertoire. What the study reported, not specific to this receptor: It was suggested by the authors that each seasonal influenza vaccination may recruit only a limited number of new T cells.

Library method: RT-PCR. The instrument was an Illumina HiSeq 2500. Clones were called with MiXCR by TCRdb after fastp trimmed the public reads at Q25, and only in-frame beta chains were retained. Identical CDR3 proteins give one entry, which carries the most common genes and DNA. The sample contains about 190,000 distinct CDR3 sequences, approximately 14% of them found a single time. Of the sample, about 26% falls within the top ten clones. Sample: CD8+ T cells sorted from PBMCs, taken roughly 5 days after vaccination. This receptor was taken from a man aged 50 to 59 who received an inactivated influenza vaccine. Donor details come from another sample of the same person, matched by shared clones.

In nucleotide form, the sequence is TGCAGCGTTACCGGACGCCAACCCCAAGAGACCCAGTACTTC. It is translated as CSVTGRQPQETQYF. This chain is built from TRBV29-1 and TRBJ2-5, with no D gene named confidently. Cut back by 5 bases and 1 base, the V and J ends lie 14 bases apart. According to the germline V gene, CDR1 reads SQVTM and CDR2 reads ANQGSEA. From cysteine to phenylalanine, the CDR3 is 14 amino acids long. CDR3 DNA only is kept here, 42 bases in frame from base 1.